These 9 T cell receptor beta chains originate from one sample sequenced in a study of blood T cell repertoires in COVID-19 (dated by TCRdb to the early 2020s). The receptor library was made with the immunoSEQ multiplex PCR assay. Here the immuneACCESS table is served through TCRdb, limited to in-frame sequences with V and J called. Missing clones are a known gap in these copies; in checked studies unresolved V genes cover under half, and the rest lacks a known reason. This sample comprises about 61,000 clones, roughly 91% of them detected only once. The ten largest clones capture around 9% of the sample. Sequences were obtained from peripheral blood. The receptors were gathered from a human donor in a cohort sampled during active COVID-19.

This clone occurred a few times. The chain employs TRBV11-2 and TRBJ2-7, with 8 nucleotides matching TRBD1. This CDR3 is built from 14 residues. The germline gives CDR1 SGHAT, CDR2 FQNNGV. V dropped 5 bases and J dropped 3; count of bases not matched to a gene: 6. This CDR3 reads CASSGAGGGYEQYF. CDR3 in DNA: TGTGCCAGCAGCGGGGCAGGGGGCGGCTACGAGCAGTACTTC.

V usage is TRBV28 and J usage is TRBJ1-5; D is unclear. CDR1 is MDHEN, CDR2 SYDVKM, per germline. Trimming cost V 3 bases and J 5 bases, with 11 bases left between them. The CDR3 has 14 residues. CDR3 in amino acids: CASSFLQLHQPQHF. The CDR3 DNA sequence: TGTGCCAGCAGTTTTTTACAGCTCCATCAGCCCCAGCATTTT.

The CDR3 DNA reads as TGTGCCAGCAGCTTACAGGGTTACCACGAGCAGTACTTC. Amino acid sequence: CASSLQGYHEQYF. The chain uses TRBV11-3 and TRBJ2-7; TRBD1 is a possible D gene (5 bases). Germline values: CDR1 SGHNT, CDR2 YENEEA. V was pared by 2 bases and J by 5 bases, with 10 bases between. The CDR3 totals 13 residues.

The chain employs TRBV3-1 (or the pseudogene TRBV3-2) and TRBJ2-3; 10 bases are a match to TRBD2. V shed 0 bases, J shed 6 bases, and the junction held 9 bases outside the gene matches. The length of the CDR3 is 17 residues. Germline-derived CDR1 and CDR2 are LGHDT and YNNKEL (reference sequence). The DNA of the CDR3 is TGTGCCAGCAGCCAAGATATCAGCGGGGGGGCTGGGGATACGCAGTATTTT. It translates to CASSQDISGGAGDTQYF.

The chain couples TRBV21-1 to TRBJ2-5; the table's D gene call, TRBD2, was not cross checked with the DNA. TRBV21-1 is shown as a pseudogene. CDR3 length: 16 residues. The CDR3 DNA follows: TGTGCCAGCAGCACAGGCACTAGCGGGGTACAAGAGACCCAGTACTTC. The encoded protein is CASSTGTSGVQETQYF.

This chain uses TRBV19 with TRBJ2-7; a possible D gene is TRBD2 (6 bases). V was trimmed by 7 bases and J by 0 bases, leaving 13 bases between them. The germline V gene encodes CDR1 LNHDA and CDR2 SQIVND (reference sequence). The CDR3 consists of 14 residues. CDR3 protein: CASTGSASSYEQYF. The CDR3 DNA reads as TGTGCCAGTACCGGGAGCGCTAGCTCCTACGAGCAGTACTTC.

V is TRBV5-1 and J is TRBJ2-2; maybe TRBD1 (5 bases). The CDR3 is 14 amino acids. V gave up 0 bases and J gave up 6 bases, with 9 bases separating them. The V gene's germline CDR1 is SGHRS and CDR2 YFSETQ. CDR3 coding DNA: TGCGCCAGCAGCTTGGAGGGGCGGCCCGGGGAGCTGTTTTTT. Translating it yields CASSLEGRPGELFF.

The chain combines TRBV30 with TRBJ2-2, with 10 bases identical to TRBD2. Germline assignment: CDR1 GTSNPN and CDR2 SVGIG (reference sequence). With 8 bases clipped from V and 5 bases from J, the junction kept 14 bases outside the gene matches. CDR3 length: 16 amino acids. CDR3 sequence (DNA): TGTGCCCGGGACCCAGCGGGGGGGCCCCGAACCGGGGAGCTGTTTTTT. Translating it yields CARDPAGGPRTGELFF.

The chain couples TRBV10-3 to TRBJ2-7; D possibly corresponds to TRBD2 (6 bases). V lost 7 bases to trimming and J lost 2 bases, with 15 bases between them. CDR1 and CDR2 (germline): ENHRY, SYGVKD. CDR3 length equals 14 residues. The CDR3 reads CAIKPGLPTYEQYF. In DNA, the CDR3 is TGTGCCATCAAGCCGGGACTCCCTACCTACGAGCAGTACTTC.